The clone carrying this T cell receptor (beta chain) was seen many times. This entry comes from a study of neurological immune-mediated disorders. TCRdb re-derived calls from the 5' RACE reads in MiXCR, one entry per CDR3 protein. The profile shows about 89,000 distinct CDR3 sequences, 2.5% to 3% of them singletons. CDR1 is SGHTA, CDR2 FQGNSA, per germline. This CDR3 comprises 17 residues. The J segment lost 3 bases and the V segment lost 0 bases, leaving 8 bases of the junction unmatched. The material sequenced was PBMCs. This sequence joins TRBV7-2 and TRBJ2-3, with 8 bases aligning to TRBD2. The sequence was collected from a woman under 40 with multiple sclerosis. Written as DNA, the CDR3 is TGTGCCAGCAGCTTAGCGGGGAGCGGGAGAATTACAGATACGCAGTATTTT. It specifies CASSLAGSGRITDTQYF. The full variable domain, its missing parts supplied by reference TRBV7-2 and TRBJ2-3, is GAGVSQSPSNKVTEKGKDVELRCDPISGHTALYWYRQSLGQGLEFLIYFQGNSAPDKSGLPSDRFSAERTGGSVSTLTIQRTQQEDSAVYLCASSLAGSGRITDTQYFGPGTRLTVL.